This T cell receptor (beta chain) is from a study of yellow fever vaccine responses in identical twins. General observations from the study: In identical twins, vaccine T cell responses appeared partly shared and partly individual.

For this clonotype: Its antigen is not identified.

Germline CDR1 SGHNT, CDR2 YYREEE (reference sequence). The length of the CDR3 is 15 residues. The V end lost 0 bases, the J end lost 2 bases, and 10 bases lay between the germline ends. TCRdb called the RT-PCR reads again in MiXCR, with one record for every CDR3 protein. The sample shows about 9,600 distinct CDR3 sequences, 75% to 90% of them seen only once. The sequence was collected from a woman younger than 35 who received the yellow fever vaccine. The specimen comprised T cells from blood (PBMCs), unsorted or a sorted subset (not recorded which), sampled before or after yellow fever vaccination (not recorded which). This chain uses TRBV5-4 with TRBJ2-3; tentatively, D is TRBD2 (5 bases). CDR3 loop: CASSLAPTTTDTQYF. Written as DNA, the CDR3 is TGTGCCAGCAGCTTGGCGCCGACTACCACAGATACGCAGTATTTT.